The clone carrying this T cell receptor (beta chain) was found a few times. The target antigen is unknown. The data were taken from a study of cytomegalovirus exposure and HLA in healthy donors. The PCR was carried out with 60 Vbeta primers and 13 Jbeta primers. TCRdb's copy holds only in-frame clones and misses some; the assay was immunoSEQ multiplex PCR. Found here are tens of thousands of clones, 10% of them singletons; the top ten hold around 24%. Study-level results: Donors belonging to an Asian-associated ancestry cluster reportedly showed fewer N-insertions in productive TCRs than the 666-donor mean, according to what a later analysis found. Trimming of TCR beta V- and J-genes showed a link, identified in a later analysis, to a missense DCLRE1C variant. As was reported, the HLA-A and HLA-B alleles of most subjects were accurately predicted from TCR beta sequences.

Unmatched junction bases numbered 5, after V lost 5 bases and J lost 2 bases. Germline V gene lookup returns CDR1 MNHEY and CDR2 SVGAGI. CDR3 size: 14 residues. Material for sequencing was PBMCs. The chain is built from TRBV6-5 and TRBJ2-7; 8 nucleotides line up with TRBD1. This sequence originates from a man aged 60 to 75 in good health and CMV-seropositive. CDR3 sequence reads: CASSPDRGPYEQYV. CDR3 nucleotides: TGTGCCAGCAGTCCCGACAGGGGTCCCTACGAGCAGTACGTC.